The T cell receptor beta chain under discussion was sequenced for a study of Tregs in tolerant kidney transplant recipients. V was trimmed by 0 bases and J by 4 bases, leaving 11 bases between them. The CDR3 has 16 amino acids. CDR1 is SGDLS, CDR2 YYNGEE, per germline. Data came from immunoSEQ multiplex PCR; TCRdb stores just in-frame clones and leaves some out. The sample has about 15,000 clones; approximately 90% are singletons. Unstimulated Tregs (CD4+CD25+CD127-) and CD4+CD25- non-Tregs were sorted from PBMCs. As regards this clone: The target antigen is unknown.

Study-wide results and caveats: Biological reproducibility was not directly addressed, but technical replication error appeared minimal.

The specimen sequenced was CD8+ T cells from blood. The receptor was isolated from a human donor in good health. The chain combines TRBV9 with TRBJ1-6; D not certain. The chain's CDR3 is CASSVGAGRYNSPLHF. The CDR3 DNA reads as TGTGCCAGCAGCGTAGGGGCAGGCAGATATAATTCACCCCTCCACTTT. The full variable domain, rest sourced from reference TRBV9 and TRBJ1-6, is DSGVTQTPKHLITATGQRVTLRCSPRSGDLSVYWYQQSLDQGLQFLIQYYNGEERAKGNILERFSAQQFPDLHSELNLSSLELGDSALYFCASSVGAGRYNSPLHFGNGTRLTVT.